The 11 T cell receptor beta chains given below trace back to one sample, sequenced in a study of PD-L1 blockade in urothelial cancer. The time point is: pretreatment peripheral blood. Some clones are missing from TCRdb's copy, which holds only in-frame ones; the method was immunoSEQ multiplex PCR. In the table there are about 52,000 clones, around 72% of which are singletons. The sample consisted of PBMCs, taken around atezolizumab (anti-PD-L1) treatment. Receptors were obtained from a man between 65 and 85 years old with urothelial cancer.

The chain has TRBV21-1 and TRBJ1-4; the D segment call TRBD1 is taken from the table without a DNA check. TRBV21-1 is flagged as a pseudogene. The CDR3 runs 15 residues. CDR3 sequence: CASSTRTAPDEKLFF. For the CDR3, the DNA is TGTGCCAGCAGCACCCGGACAGCGCCGGATGAAAAACTGTTTTTT.

This clone was found a few times. This chain connects TRBV4-3 to TRBJ2-1; 9 nucleotides line up with TRBD2. The junction had 4 bases not matched to a gene; V was cut back by 0 bases and J by 7 bases. The germline CDR1 and CDR2 sequences are LGHNA and YSLEER. The CDR3 loop spans 15 amino acids. CDR3 DNA: TGCGCCAGCAGCCAAGAAGGCCTAGCGGGAAATGAGCAGTTCTTC. This codes for CASSQEGLAGNEQFF.

This sequence joins TRBV18 and TRBJ1-1; D call uncertain. Looked up from germline, CDR1 is KGHSH and CDR2 is LQKENI. Trimming left V 0 bases short and J 1 base short, with 9 bases between. The CDR3 runs 15 residues. The DNA of the CDR3 is TGTGCCAGCTCACCACCGCCGACAAGGAACACTGAAGCTTTCTTT. Its translation is CASSPPPTRNTEAFF.

The chain is built from TRBV4-3 and TRBJ1-3; 9 positions agree with TRBD1. The CDR3 loop spans 16 amino acids. Germline V gene lookup returns CDR1 LGHNA and CDR2 YSLEER. Unmatched junction bases numbered 4, after V lost 3 bases and J lost 1 base. DNA for the CDR3: TGCGCCAGCAGCCATATGGACAGGGGATCTGGAAACACCATATATTTT. Translated: CASSHMDRGSGNTIYF.

This chain joins TRBV5-1 and TRBJ1-3; possibly TRBD1 for D (6 bases). CDR3 length equals 16 residues. The germline CDR1 and CDR2 sequences are SGHRS and YFSETQ. The V gene lost 0 bases and the J gene lost 0 bases, with 10 bases spanning the gap. The CDR3 DNA is TGCGCCAGCAGCTTGGAGGCGACAGGCTCTGGAAACACCATATATTTT. This encodes CASSLEATGSGNTIYF.

The CDR3 DNA reads as TGTGCCAGCAGCATACTAGCGGGAGGGACCGAGCAGTACTTC. Protein: CASSILAGGTEQYF. The chain uses TRBV6-5 and TRBJ2-7; 13 bases fit TRBD2. This CDR3 has 14 amino acids. V was clipped by 6 bases and J by 6 bases; unmatched bases: 5. Looked up from germline, CDR1 is MNHEY and CDR2 is SVGAGI.

The chain recombines TRBV9 with TRBJ2-7; 7 bases are shared with TRBD2. Germline V gene data show CDR1 as SGDLS and CDR2 as YYNGEE. After removal of 3 bases from V and 2 bases from J, the junction contained 8 bases not matched to a gene. The CDR3 runs to 15 residues. In DNA, the CDR3 is TGTGCCAGCAGCGCTGGGGCTAGCGGACCCTACGAGCAGTACTTC. It specifies CASSAGASGPYEQYF.

J is TRBJ2-3 and V is TRBV7-2, with 7 positions matching TRBD2. After removal of 5 bases from V and 8 bases from J, the junction contained 13 bases not matched to a gene. CDR1 and CDR2 from the germline V gene are SGHTA and FQGNSA. The CDR3 is 15 amino acids. CDR3 DNA sequence: TGTGCCAGCAGCCTCGGGCGGGGGATAATTCTTACGCAGTATTTT. Its translation is CASSLGRGIILTQYF.

This rearrangement joins TRBV28 to TRBJ2-3, with D possibly TRBD2 on 6 matching bases. The CDR3 length is 15 residues. Trimming shortened V by 4 bases and J by 2 bases, and 13 bases separated the two germline ends. Per germline, CDR1 MDHEN and CDR2 SYDVKM. The CDR3, as DNA: TGTGCCAGCAGTTCCCTTAGCGGAATCACAGATACGCAGTATTTT. As protein: CASSSLSGITDTQYF.

This chain links TRBV14 with TRBJ1-3, with D perhaps TRBD1 (5 bases). The CDR3 has 16 amino acids. Trimming removed 4 bases from V and 0 bases from J, with 13 bases in between. Germline CDR1 SGHDN, CDR2 FVKESK. CDR3 nucleotide sequence: TGTGCCAGCAGCCGACAGATACCGAGCTCTGGAAACACCATATATTTT. This translates into CASSRQIPSSGNTIYF.

V and J are TRBV9 and TRBJ1-6; 7 bases match TRBD1. The CDR3 is 14 residues long. The germline V gene encodes CDR1 SGDLS and CDR2 YYNGEE. The V segment lost 3 bases and the J segment 7 bases; nucleotides outside the gene matches: 4. CDR3 in DNA: TGTGCCAGCAGCGAGAGACAGGGAAATTCACCCCTCCACTTT. Translated: CASSERQGNSPLHF. Using reference TRBV9 and TRBJ1-6 for the parts outside the CDR3, the full variable domain is DSGVTQTPKHLITATGQRVTLRCSPRSGDLSVYWYQQSLDQGLQFLIQYYNGEERAKGNILERFSAQQFPDLHSELNLSSLELGDSALYFCASSERQGNSPLHFGNGTRLTVT.